These 27 T cell receptor beta chains were all obtained from the same sample, sequenced in a study of metastatic and nonmetastatic thyroid tumors. Among the patients, none had received any treatment before thyroid surgery. Using MiXCR, TCRdb reanalyzed the PCR reads. Here the sample spans about 92,000 clones, more than 13% being singletons. The sequencing sample was made of blood. All receptors derive from a female donor with papillary thyroid cancer or a benign thyroid nodule (not recorded which). Some clones in this sample may be carry-over from other donors' samples.

This clone was observed many times. Other nucleotide sequences in the sample specify the same CDR3. The genes are TRBV20-1 and TRBJ1-2, with TRBD1 matching 7 bases. CDR1 and CDR2 (germline): DFQATT, SNEGSKA (reference sequence). CDR3 length: 11 residues. V dropped 6 bases and J dropped 8; count of bases not matched to a gene: 6. The CDR3 region has the DNA TGCAGTGCCTCAGGGACAGTAGGCTACACCTTC. It is translated as CSASGTVGYTF.

This clone was found many times. The rearrangement uses TRBV20-1 and TRBJ2-1, with D possibly matching TRBD2 (5 bases). Trimming took 3 bases from V and 6 from J, leaving 21 bases between them. The CDR3 consists of 16 residues. Germline V gives CDR1 DFQATT, CDR2 SNEGSKA (reference sequence). The CDR3 DNA reads TGCAGTGCTAGGGTAACCAGGACTGTAAACCGCAATGAGCAGTTCTTC. Translated, it gives CSARVTRTVNRNEQFF.

This clone was recorded many times. V usage is TRBV7-6 and J usage is TRBJ2-2; D uncertain. Germline V gene data show CDR1 as SGHVS and CDR2 as FNYEAQ. Trimming removed 3 bases at V and 6 bases at J, with 8 bases between. CDR3 size: 13 residues. The CDR3 is CASSFGPPGELFF. The CDR3 DNA reads TGTGCCAGCAGCTTCGGTCCGCCCGGGGAGCTGTTTTTT.

This clone was recorded many times. This sample also contains other DNA sequences that code for the same CDR3. CDR3: CASSPPGSEGKNIQYF. The CDR3 coding sequence is TGTGCCAGTAGTCCCCCTGGGTCGGAGGGCAAAAACATTCAGTACTTC. The chain is built from TRBV19 and TRBJ2-4, with D maybe TRBD2 (6 bases). The CDR3 consists of 16 residues. CDR1 and CDR2 from the germline V gene are LNHDA and SQIVND (reference sequence). Trimming took 5 bases from V and 3 from J, leaving 17 bases between them.

This clone has at least ten counts. This chain joins TRBV7-2 and TRBJ2-2; the D is unclear. The CDR3 spans 14 residues. Trimming took 0 bases from V and 6 from J, leaving 8 bases between them. Germline V gene lookup returns CDR1 SGHTA and CDR2 FQGNSA. CDR3 coding DNA: TGTGCCAGCAGCTTAGCTTTGCTACCCGGGGAGCTGTTTTTT. It yields the protein CASSLALLPGELFF.

This clone was recorded at least ten times. The chain uses TRBV28 and TRBJ1-6; D is perhaps TRBD1 (5 bases). CDR1 MDHEN and CDR2 SYDVKM come from the germline V gene. The CDR3 contains 14 residues. Trimming shortened V by 3 bases and J by 7 bases, and 10 bases separated the two germline ends. The CDR3 region has the DNA TGTGCCAGCAGTTTTATCGGGGGGAATTCACCCCTCCACTTT. This encodes CASSFIGGNSPLHF.

This clone was recorded a few times. V gene TRBV12-3 or TRBV12-4 combines with J gene TRBJ1-1; TRBD1 matches at 9 bases. The V gene end was trimmed by 4 bases and the J gene end by 3 bases; junction bases not matched to a gene: 6. CDR3 length: 15 residues. CDR3 DNA sequence: TGTGCCAGCAGTTCCTACAGGGGGCGGGACACTGAAGCTTTCTTT. This encodes CASSSYRGRDTEAFF.

This clone was detected many times. The chain combines TRBV12-3 or TRBV12-4 with TRBJ2-3; maybe TRBD1 (6 bases). This CDR3 spans 15 amino acids. V was clipped by 4 bases and J by 1 base, with 12 bases between them. This chain's CDR3 is CASSSLTGRTDTQYF. DNA of the CDR3: TGTGCCAGCAGTTCCTTAACAGGGCGCACAGATACGCAGTATTTT.

Remarks on this clone: It may be a read error: a sequence one base away is much more abundant. The chain joins TRBV11-2 to TRBJ1-5, with 8 bases that match TRBD1. CDR1 is SGHAT, CDR2 FQNNGV, per germline. This CDR3 contains 14 residues. The V gene end was trimmed by 4 bases and the J gene end by 2 bases; junction bases not matched to a gene: 1. CDR3: CASSSGQGNQPQHF. Written as DNA, the CDR3 is TGTGCCAGCAGCTCGGGACAGGGCAATCAGCCCCAGCATTTT.

The chain joins TRBV6-2 or TRBV6-3 to TRBJ2-7; D perhaps matches TRBD1 (7 bases). Germline V lookup: CDR1 MNHEY, CDR2 SVGEGT. CDR3 length: 20 residues. The germline V and J ends were trimmed by 0 bases and 7 bases, with 31 bases remaining between them. DNA for the CDR3: TGTGCCAGCAGTTACTCTGGCGGGACAGTGGGCCCTCGGACCCTGGGTGAGCAGTACTTC. As protein: CASSYSGGTVGPRTLGEQYF.

This clone was recorded many times. CDR3 amino acids: CASSVASTGEQYF. The CDR3 region has the DNA TGTGCCAGCAGTGTAGCTAGCACGGGCGAGCAGTACTTC. The chain combines TRBV2 with TRBJ2-7; D is possibly TRBD2 (5 bases). Trimming took off 4 bases at V and 6 bases at J, with 13 bases between the two ends. This CDR3 contains 13 residues. CDR1 and CDR2 (germline): SNHLY, FYNNEI.

This clone showed up many times. This chain uses TRBV6-2 or TRBV6-3 with TRBJ2-7; D is possibly TRBD1 (5 bases). V lost 2 bases to trimming and J lost 9 bases, with 20 bases between them. Per germline, CDR1 MNHEY and CDR2 SVGEGT. This CDR3 has 15 residues. The CDR3: CASSYTPPRGGAQYF. The CDR3 DNA reads TGTGCCAGCAGTTACACACCGCCTCGAGGTGGGGCGCAGTACTTC.

This clone occurred a few times. V and J are TRBV3-1 and TRBJ2-3, with D tentatively TRBD1 (5 bases). This CDR3 comprises 15 residues. Trimming left V 4 bases short and J 6 bases short, with 17 bases between. The germline V gene encodes CDR1 LGHDT and CDR2 YNNKEL (reference sequence). CDR3 sequence reads: CASSPDSLRVDTQYF. The CDR3 DNA is TGTGCCAGCAGCCCCGACAGTCTCAGGGTGGATACGCAGTATTTT.

Of note for this clone: A junction end diverges from the germline sequence, so it may reflect a read error. This sequence joins TRBV2 and TRBJ1-5; 7 bases agree with TRBD1. CDR3 length: 14 amino acids. Germline V CDR1 and CDR2: SNHLY, FYNNEI. CDR3 residues: CASSVRGGNKPQHF. CDR3 DNA sequence: TGTGCCAGCAGTGTCAGGGGGGGCAATAAGCCCCAGCATTTT.

V gene TRBV7-2 combines with J gene TRBJ2-3; 7 bases align to TRBD2. The CDR3 sequence is 13 residues long. V was clipped by 5 bases and J by 5 bases; unmatched bases: 4. The germline CDR1 and CDR2 sequences are SGHTA and FQGNSA. Written as DNA, the CDR3 is TGTGCCAGCAGCACCTTAGCGGGAGATACGCAGTATTTT. It translates to CASSTLAGDTQYF.

This clone was seen only once. It may be a read error: a sequence one base away is much more abundant. The CDR3 here is CASSSDRAQPQHF. In DNA form, the CDR3 reads TGTGCCAGCAGCTCAGATCGCGCACAGCCCCAGCATTTT. The chain has TRBV11-2 and TRBJ1-5; D gene uncertain. This CDR3 is built from 13 residues. Germline CDR1 reads SGHAT; CDR2 reads FQNNGV. The V gene lost 4 bases and the J gene lost 7 bases, with 11 bases spanning the gap.

V and J are TRBV6-2 or TRBV6-3 and TRBJ2-1; possible D gene TRBD1, 6 bases. CDR3 length: 15 amino acids. Looked up from germline, CDR1 is MNHEY and CDR2 is SVGEGT. The V end was cut by 6 bases, the J end by 3 bases, with 15 bases between. CDR3 in amino acids: CASSPGPRGYNEQFF. CDR3 DNA: TGTGCCAGCAGCCCGGGTCCCAGGGGCTACAATGAGCAGTTCTTC.

This clone was seen repeatedly, ten times or more. V and J are TRBV7-6 and TRBJ2-7; TRBD1 agrees at 8 bases. Germline CDR1 reads SGHVS; CDR2 reads FNYEAQ. V was clipped by 5 bases and J by 4 bases; unmatched bases: 7. The CDR3 loop spans 14 amino acids. The CDR3 DNA is TGTGCCAGCAGCCTCAGGGGGCTTGAGTACGAGCAGTACTTC. As protein: CASSLRGLEYEQYF.

About this clone itself: A single base separates this from a much larger clone, so it may be a read error. The sample carries other DNA sequences with the same CDR3. The gene calls are TRBV20-1 and TRBJ2-7; 9 positions match TRBD2. Per germline, CDR1 DFQATT and CDR2 SNEGSKA (reference sequence). This CDR3 is 13 amino acids long. The ends lost 5 bases at V and 6 bases at J; junction bases unmatched: 8. CDR3 coding DNA: TGCAGTGCTGAGACTAGCGGCTCAAGCGAGCAGTACTTC. Protein product: CSAETSGSSEQYF.

The V and J genes are TRBV6-1 and TRBJ2-5; 8 nucleotides match TRBD2. The CDR3 has 16 amino acids. Germline loops: CDR1 MNHNS, CDR2 SASEGT. With 11 bases clipped from V and 5 bases from J, the junction kept 19 bases outside the gene matches. The CDR3 loop reads CADSGERGKYVETQYF. The CDR3 bases are TGTGCCGACAGTGGAGAGCGGGGGAAGTATGTGGAGACCCAGTACTTC.

This clone was detected many times. The chain is built from TRBV6-1 and TRBJ2-7; TRBD1 agrees at 10 bases. This CDR3 comprises 15 residues. V was pared by 5 bases and J by 3 bases, with 7 bases of the junction left unmatched. From germline, CDR1 is MNHNS and CDR2 SASEGT. This chain's CDR3 is CASSSGTGVDYEQYF. The CDR3 coding sequence is TGTGCCAGCAGTTCTGGGACAGGGGTCGACTACGAGCAGTACTTC.

Worth noting for this clone: One end of the junction varies from germline; a read error may be responsible. The rearrangement uses TRBV18 and TRBJ2-6; D is unresolved. Germline values: CDR1 KGHSH, CDR2 LQKENI. The CDR3 totals 17 residues. CDR3 amino acids: CTSSPRGSLSGSNVLTF. In nucleotides, the CDR3 is TGTACCAGCTCACCACGAGGCAGCCTCTCTGGGTCCAACGTCCTGACTTTC.

This clone was recorded at least ten times. The rearrangement links TRBV3-1 to TRBJ2-5; 8 nucleotides agree with TRBD2. V was clipped by 5 bases and J by 0 bases; unmatched bases: 8. The CDR3 runs 16 residues. From germline, CDR1 is LGHDT and CDR2 YNNKEL (reference sequence). The CDR3 reads CASSGRAGGHQETQYF. The CDR3 DNA reads as TGTGCCAGCAGCGGCCGTGCGGGGGGCCACCAAGAGACCCAGTACTTC.

This clone was picked up a small number of times. The chain recombines TRBV15 with TRBJ2-1, with 12 bases aligning to TRBD2. Germline CDR1 and CDR2: LNHNV and YYDKDF (reference sequence). The CDR3 consists of 17 residues. Losses at the gene ends were 6 bases for V and 5 bases for J; bases not matched to a gene: 11. Here the CDR3 reads CATRRLAGGRLNNEQFF. The CDR3 nucleotides are TGTGCCACCAGAAGGCTAGCGGGGGGGAGATTGAACAATGAGCAGTTCTTC.

This clone was detected a few times. One junction end does not reproduce the germline sequence, and a read error may be involved. The chain is built from TRBV24-1 and TRBJ2-7, with 10 bases that match TRBD1. Germline V CDR1 and CDR2: KGHDR, SFDVKD. This CDR3 region has 13 residues. The CDR3 DNA sequence: TGTGCCACCAGAGGGACAGGGGTGGGTGAGCGGTACTTC. Translating it yields CATRGTGVGERYF.

The chain has TRBV28 and TRBJ2-3; D might be TRBD1 (5 bases). The CDR3 covers 16 residues. Trimming cost V 7 bases and J 4 bases, with 21 bases left between them. Germline V gene data show CDR1 as MDHEN and CDR2 as SYDVKM. CDR3 in amino acids: CASISTVVLGPDTQYF. The DNA for the CDR3 is TGTGCCAGCATTTCGACAGTGGTCTTAGGCCCAGATACGCAGTATTTT. Variable domain in full (rest from reference TRBV28 and TRBJ2-3): DVKVTQSSRYLVKRTGEKVFLECVQDMDHENMFWYRQDPGLGLRLIYFSYDVKMKEKGDIPEGYSVSREKKERFSLILESASTNQTSMYLCASISTVVLGPDTQYFGPGTRLTVL.

This clone was observed many times. The chain combines TRBV7-3 with TRBJ2-5, with no clear D. Between the trimmed V and J ends, which lost 1 base and 2 bases, there was a span of 11 bases. From germline, CDR1 is SGHTA and CDR2 FQGTGA. The CDR3 extends over 15 amino acids. DNA for the CDR3: TGTGCCAGCAGCTTAAAATGGCCCCCTCAAGAGACCCAGTACTTC. The encoded protein is CASSLKWPPQETQYF.